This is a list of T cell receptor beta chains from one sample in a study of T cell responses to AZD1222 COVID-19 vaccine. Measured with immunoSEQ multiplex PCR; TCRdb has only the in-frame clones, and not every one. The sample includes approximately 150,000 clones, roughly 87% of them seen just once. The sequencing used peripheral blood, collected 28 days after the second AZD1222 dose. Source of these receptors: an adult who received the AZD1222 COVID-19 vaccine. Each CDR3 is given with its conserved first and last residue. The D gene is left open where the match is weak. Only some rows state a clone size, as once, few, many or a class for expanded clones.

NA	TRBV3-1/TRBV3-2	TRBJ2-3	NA	CASSQVRTDTQYF	TGTGCCAGCAGCCAAGTGCGCACAGATACGCAGTATTTT
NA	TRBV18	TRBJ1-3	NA	CASSPPYSSSGNTIYF	TGTGCCAGCTCACCACCGTACAGTTCTTCAGGAAACACCATATATTTT
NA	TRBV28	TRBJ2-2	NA	CASSSPSANSGELFF	TGTGCCAGCAGCTCCCCGTCGGCGAACTCCGGGGAGCTGTTTTTT
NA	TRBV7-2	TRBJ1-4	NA	CASSLIGANEKLFF	TGTGCCAGCAGCTTAATCGGGGCTAATGAAAAACTGTTTTTT
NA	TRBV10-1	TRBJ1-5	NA	CASSIYRGNQPQHF	TGCGCCAGCAGTATTTATAGGGGCAATCAGCCCCAGCATTTT
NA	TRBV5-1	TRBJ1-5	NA	CASSLVGLPNQPQHF	TGCGCCAGCAGCTTGGTAGGTCTACCAAATCAGCCCCAGCATTTT
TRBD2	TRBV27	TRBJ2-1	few	CASSSSGSSYNEQFF	TGTGCCAGCAGTTCCAGCGGGAGCTCCTACAATGAGCAGTTCTTC
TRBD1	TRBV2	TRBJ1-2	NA	CASSGGQAYGYTF	TGTGCCAGCAGTGGGGGACAGGCCTATGGCTACACCTTC
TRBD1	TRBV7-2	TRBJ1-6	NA	CASSLNRGSSPLHF	TGTGCCAGCAGCTTAAACAGGGGTTCTTCACCCCTCCACTTT
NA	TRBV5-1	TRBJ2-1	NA	CASRADSSGDEQFF	TGCGCCAGCAGAGCGGACTCGTCGGGAGATGAGCAGTTCTTC
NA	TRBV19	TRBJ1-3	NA	CASSISSSSGNTIYF	TGTGCCAGTAGTATAAGTTCCAGCTCTGGAAACACCATATATTTT
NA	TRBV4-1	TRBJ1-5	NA	CASSQEGGGRPQHF	TGCGCCAGCAGCCAAGAGGGCGGGGGCAGGCCCCAGCATTTT
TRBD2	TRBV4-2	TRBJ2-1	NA	CASSQESGGAASSYNEQFF	TGTGCCAGCAGCCAAGAGTCGGGGGGAGCGGCGAGCTCCTACAATGAGCAGTTCTTC
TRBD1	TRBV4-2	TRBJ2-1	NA	CASSQENRGFYNEQFF	TGTGCCAGCAGCCAAGAGAACAGGGGGTTCTACAATGAGCAGTTCTTC
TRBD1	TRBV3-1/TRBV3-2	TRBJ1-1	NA	CASSPLTGGTEAFF	TGTGCCAGCAGCCCACTCACAGGGGGCACTGAAGCTTTCTTT
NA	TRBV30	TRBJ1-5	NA	CACSAPMRNQPQHF	TGTGCCTGCAGTGCGCCTATGCGCAATCAGCCCCAGCATTTT
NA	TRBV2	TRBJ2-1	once	CASRIDRYNEQFF	TGTGCCAGCAGGATTGACAGGTACAATGAGCAGTTCTTC
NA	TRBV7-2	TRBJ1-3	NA	CASSTGPQSSGNTIYF	TGTGCCAGCAGTACAGGGCCACAGAGCTCTGGAAACACCATATATTTT
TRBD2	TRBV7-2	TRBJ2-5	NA	CASSPTSGQETQYF	TGTGCCAGCAGCCCGACTAGCGGCCAAGAGACCCAGTACTTC
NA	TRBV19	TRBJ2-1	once	CASSRRGGVYNEQFF	TGTGCCAGTAGTCGAAGAGGGGGGGTTTACAATGAGCAGTTCTTC
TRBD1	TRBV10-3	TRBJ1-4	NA	CAISDGTATNEKLFF	TGTGCCATCAGTGACGGGACAGCAACTAATGAAAAACTGTTTTTT
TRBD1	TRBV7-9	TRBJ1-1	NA	CASSLTDRGGAEAFF	TGTGCCAGCAGCTTAACGGACAGGGGTGGAGCTGAAGCTTTCTTT
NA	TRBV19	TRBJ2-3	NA	CASSVALSTDTQYF	TGTGCCAGTAGTGTAGCGCTTAGCACAGATACGCAGTATTTT
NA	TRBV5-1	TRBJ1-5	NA	CASSLGVGGNQPQHF	TGCGCCAGCAGCTTGGGAGTGGGAGGCAATCAGCCCCAGCATTTT
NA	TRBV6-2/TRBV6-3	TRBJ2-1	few	CASRPPGLSEQFF	TGTGCCAGCAGACCTCCAGGGTTGAGTGAGCAGTTCTTC
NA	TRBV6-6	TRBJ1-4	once	CASTNGVGARDEKLFF	TGTGCCAGCACCAACGGAGTGGGGGCGCGAGATGAAAAACTGTTTTTT
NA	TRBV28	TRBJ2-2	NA	CASKSGGNTGELFF	TGTGCCAGCAAAAGTGGGGGGAACACCGGGGAGCTGTTTTTT
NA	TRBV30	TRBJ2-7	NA	CAWEIIHSYEQYF	TGTGCCTGGGAGATTATACACTCCTACGAGCAGTACTTC
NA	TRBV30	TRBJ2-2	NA	CAWSVGQFTGELFF	TGTGCCTGGAGTGTCGGACAGTTCACCGGGGAGCTGTTTTTT
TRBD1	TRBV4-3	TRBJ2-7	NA	CASSQEWTGVYEQYF	TGCGCCAGCAGCCAAGAATGGACAGGGGTCTACGAGCAGTACTTC
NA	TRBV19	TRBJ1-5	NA	CASSRGSNQPQHF	TGTGCCAGTAGCAGGGGTAGCAATCAGCCCCAGCATTTT
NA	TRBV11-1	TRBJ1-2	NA	CASSFLLGYTF	TGTGCCAGCAGCTTTCTGCTGGGCTACACCTTC
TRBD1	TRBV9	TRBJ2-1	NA	CASSVDGTDYNEQFF	TGTGCCAGCAGCGTAGACGGGACAGACTACAATGAGCAGTTCTTC
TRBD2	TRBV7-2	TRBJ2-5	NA	CASSGTGGGRWETQYF	TGTGCCAGCAGCGGCACGGGCGGGGGGAGGTGGGAGACCCAGTACTTC
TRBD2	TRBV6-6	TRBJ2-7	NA	CASSVGTSGIEQYF	TGTGCCAGCAGTGTGGGGACTAGCGGGATTGAGCAGTACTTC
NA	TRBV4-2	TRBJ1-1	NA	CASSPPLGGSPTEAFF	TGTGCCAGCAGCCCCCCACTGGGAGGGTCCCCCACTGAAGCTTTCTTT
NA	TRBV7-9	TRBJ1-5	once	CASSQSFSNQPQHF	TGTGCCAGCAGCCAGTCGTTTAGCAATCAGCCCCAGCATTTT